This T cell receptor (beta chain) comes out of a study of T cell responses to AZD1222 COVID-19 vaccine. Study results and caveats: Of spike-specific TCRs, nearly half reportedly target regions left unmutated in variants. Spike-specific TCR repertoires showed rising breadth and depth after two AZD1222 doses.

TCRdb's copy holds only in-frame clones and misses some; the assay was immunoSEQ multiplex PCR. Among over 110,000 clones listed, 93% were seen once. Points on this clone: What it recognizes is unknown.

The CDR3 has 18 residues. V lost 4 bases, J lost 2 bases, and 9 bases stayed unmatched. Per germline, CDR1 SGHNT and CDR2 YYREEE (reference sequence). This sample comprised peripheral blood, obtained on day 0 of AZD1222 vaccination. The J gene is TRBJ2-3, the V gene TRBV5-4, with 14 bases matching TRBD2. The source of this sequence is an adult in good health. The CDR3 DNA is TGTGCCAGCAGCGGACTAGCGGGGGGCCCGACCTACACAGATACGCAGTATTTT. It yields the protein CASSGLAGGPTYTDTQYF.